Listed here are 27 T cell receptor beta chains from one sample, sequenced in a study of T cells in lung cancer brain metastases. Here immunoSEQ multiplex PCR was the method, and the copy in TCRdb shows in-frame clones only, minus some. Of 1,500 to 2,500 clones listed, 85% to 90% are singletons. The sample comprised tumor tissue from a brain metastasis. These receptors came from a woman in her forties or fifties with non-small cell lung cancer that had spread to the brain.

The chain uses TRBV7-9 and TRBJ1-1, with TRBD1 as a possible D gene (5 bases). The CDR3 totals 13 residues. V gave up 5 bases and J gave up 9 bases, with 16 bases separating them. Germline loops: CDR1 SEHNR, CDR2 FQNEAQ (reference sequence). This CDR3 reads CASSQGEGPKAFF. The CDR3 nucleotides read TGTGCCAGCAGCCAGGGAGAGGGACCCAAAGCTTTCTTT.

The CDR3 region has the DNA TGCAGTGCTGTCGGTAATGAGCAGTTCTTC. Residues: CSAVGNEQFF. The V gene is TRBV20-1, the J gene TRBJ2-1; D gene uncertain. There are 10 residues in the CDR3. Germline V gene data show CDR1 as DFQATT and CDR2 as SNEGSKA (reference sequence). V was pared by 5 bases and J by 7 bases, with 6 bases between.

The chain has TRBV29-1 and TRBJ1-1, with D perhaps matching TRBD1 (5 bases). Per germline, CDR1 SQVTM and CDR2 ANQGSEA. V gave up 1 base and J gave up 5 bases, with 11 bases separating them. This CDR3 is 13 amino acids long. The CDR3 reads CSVEVGRRTEAFF. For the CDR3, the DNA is TGCAGCGTTGAAGTGGGGCGCCGAACTGAAGCTTTCTTT.

As DNA, the CDR3 is TGCAGTGCTAGGGATACAGATGTCTACACCTTC. Translated: CSARDTDVYTF. The chain uses TRBV20-1 and TRBJ1-2; D uncertain. Per the germline V gene, CDR1 is DFQATT and CDR2 is SNEGSKA (reference sequence). The CDR3 is made up of 11 amino acids. V was cut by 3 bases and J by 10 bases, with 12 bases left in between.

This CDR3 reads CASSRTVLNYGYTF. The CDR3 nucleotides read TGTGCCAGCAGTCGGACAGTGCTAAACTATGGCTACACCTTC. The chain has TRBV28 and TRBJ1-2, with D perhaps matching TRBD1 (6 bases). The germline CDR1 and CDR2 sequences are MDHEN and SYDVKM. The CDR3 is made up of 14 amino acids. The V and J ends lost 5 bases and 2 bases respectively, with 12 bases between them.

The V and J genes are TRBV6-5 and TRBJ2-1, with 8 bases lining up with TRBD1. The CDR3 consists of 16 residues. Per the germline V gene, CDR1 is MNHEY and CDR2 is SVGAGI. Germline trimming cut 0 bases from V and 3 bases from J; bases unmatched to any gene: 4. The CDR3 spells CASSYSGRGLYNEQFF. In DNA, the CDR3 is TGTGCCAGCAGTTACTCGGGCAGGGGGCTCTACAATGAGCAGTTCTTC.

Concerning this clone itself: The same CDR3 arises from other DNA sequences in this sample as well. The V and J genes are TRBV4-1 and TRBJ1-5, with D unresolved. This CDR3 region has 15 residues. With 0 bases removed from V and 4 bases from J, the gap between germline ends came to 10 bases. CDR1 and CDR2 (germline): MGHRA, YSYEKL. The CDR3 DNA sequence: TGCGCCAGCAGCCAAGATTGGCCTATAAATCAGCCCCAGCATTTT. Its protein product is CASSQDWPINQPQHF.

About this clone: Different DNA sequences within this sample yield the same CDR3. The CDR3 loop is CASSRGTGRNQPQHF. The CDR3 DNA follows: TGTGCCAGCAGCAGGGGAACAGGTAGGAATCAGCCCCAGCATTTT. The V and J genes are TRBV2 and TRBJ1-5; the D gene is possibly TRBD1 (6 bases). The CDR3 is 15 amino acids. CDR1 is SNHLY and CDR2 is FYNNEI in the germline V gene. Trimming took off 6 bases at V and 4 bases at J, with 16 bases between the two ends.

The CDR3 region has the DNA TGCGCCAGCAGCAGAGAAAGGACGGAACGGAGCTCCTACAATGAGCAGTTCTTC. This gives the protein CASSRERTERSSYNEQFF. This rearrangement joins TRBV5-1 to TRBJ2-1, with D unresolved. Germline CDR1 is SGHRS and CDR2 is YFSETQ. With 4 bases removed from V and 0 bases from J, the gap between germline ends came to 20 bases. This CDR3 is 18 amino acids long.

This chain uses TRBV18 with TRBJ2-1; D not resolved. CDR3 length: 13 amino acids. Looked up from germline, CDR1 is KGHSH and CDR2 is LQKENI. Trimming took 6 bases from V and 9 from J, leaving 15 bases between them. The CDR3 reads CASSNNLVSEQFF. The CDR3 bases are TGTGCCAGCTCCAACAATCTAGTATCTGAGCAGTTCTTC.

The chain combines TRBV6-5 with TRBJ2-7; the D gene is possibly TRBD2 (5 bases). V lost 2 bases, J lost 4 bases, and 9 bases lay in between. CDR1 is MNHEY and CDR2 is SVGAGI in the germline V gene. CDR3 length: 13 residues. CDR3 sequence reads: CASSYRESYEQYF. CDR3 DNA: TGTGCCAGCAGTTACCGGGAATCATACGAGCAGTACTTC.

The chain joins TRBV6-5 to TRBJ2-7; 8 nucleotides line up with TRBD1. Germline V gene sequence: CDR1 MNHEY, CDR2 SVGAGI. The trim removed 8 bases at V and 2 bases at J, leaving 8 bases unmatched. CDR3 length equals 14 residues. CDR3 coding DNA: TGTGCCAGCTCCGGGACAGGCCATACCTACGAGCAGTACTTC. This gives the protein CASSGTGHTYEQYF.

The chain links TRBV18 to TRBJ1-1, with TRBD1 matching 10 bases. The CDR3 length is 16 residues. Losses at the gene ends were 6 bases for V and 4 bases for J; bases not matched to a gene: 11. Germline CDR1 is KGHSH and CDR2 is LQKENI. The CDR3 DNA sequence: TGTGCCAGCTCTCAGACCGGGACAGGGGCGATCACTGAAGCTTTCTTT. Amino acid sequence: CASSQTGTGAITEAFF.

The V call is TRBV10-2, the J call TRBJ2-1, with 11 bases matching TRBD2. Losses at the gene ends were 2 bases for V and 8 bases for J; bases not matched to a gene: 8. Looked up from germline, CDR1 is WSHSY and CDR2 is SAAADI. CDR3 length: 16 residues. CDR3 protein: CASSELSTSGGHEQFF. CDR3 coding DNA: TGCGCCAGCAGTGAGCTCTCTACTAGCGGGGGCCATGAGCAGTTCTTC.

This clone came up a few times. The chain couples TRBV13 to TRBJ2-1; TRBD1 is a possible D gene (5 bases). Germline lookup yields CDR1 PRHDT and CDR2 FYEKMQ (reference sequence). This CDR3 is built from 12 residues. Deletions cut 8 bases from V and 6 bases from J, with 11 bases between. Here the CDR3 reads CASCTGRNEQFF. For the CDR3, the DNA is TGTGCCAGCTGCACAGGCCGCAATGAGCAGTTCTTC.

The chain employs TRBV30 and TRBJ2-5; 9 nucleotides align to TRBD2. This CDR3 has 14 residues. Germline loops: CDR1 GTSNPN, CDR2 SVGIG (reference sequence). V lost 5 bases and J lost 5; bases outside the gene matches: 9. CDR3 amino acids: CAWRMAGGRETQYF. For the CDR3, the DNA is TGTGCCTGGCGGATGGCGGGAGGGAGGGAGACCCAGTACTTC. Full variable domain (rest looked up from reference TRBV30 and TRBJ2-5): SQTIHQWPATLVQPVGSPLSLECTVEGTSNPNLYWYRQAAGRGLQLLFYSVGIGQISSEVPQNLSASRPQDRQFILSSKKLLLSDSGFYLCAWRMAGGRETQYFGPGTRLLVL.

The CDR3 bases are TGTGCCAGCAGCTTAGAGGGCGGGACTACCTACAATGAGCAGTTCTTC. Protein product: CASSLEGGTTYNEQFF. The chain has TRBV11-3 and TRBJ2-1; the match to TRBD2 covers 7 bases. Trimming cost V 0 bases and J 2 bases; bases outside gene matches: 4. From germline, CDR1 is SGHNT and CDR2 YENEEA. The CDR3 is 16 amino acids.

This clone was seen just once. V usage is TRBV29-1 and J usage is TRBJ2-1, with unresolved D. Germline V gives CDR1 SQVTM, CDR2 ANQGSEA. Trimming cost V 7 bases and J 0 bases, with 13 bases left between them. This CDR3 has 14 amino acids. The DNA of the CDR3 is TGCAGCGGCGGTGGAGTAATCTCCTACAATGAGCAGTTCTTC. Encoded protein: CSGGGVISYNEQFF.

CDR3 in amino acids: CASSPLERGNNQPQHF. The CDR3 coding sequence is TGTGCCAGCTCACCACTCGAAAGGGGCAACAATCAGCCCCAGCATTTT. V is TRBV18 and J is TRBJ1-5, with a possible D match to TRBD1 (5 bases). V was clipped by 1 base and J by 3 bases, with 13 bases between them. Germline-derived CDR1 and CDR2 are KGHSH and LQKENI. The CDR3 is 16 amino acids.

This CDR3 is CASGLVEYEQYF. CDR3 in DNA: TGTGCTAGTGGTTTGGTAGAATACGAGCAGTACTTC. The chain employs TRBV12-5 and TRBJ2-7; D not resolved. V was shortened by 0 bases and J by 4 bases, with 4 bases between the two germline ends. CDR3 length: 12 amino acids. Germline V gene data show CDR1 as LGHNT and CDR2 as FRNRAP.

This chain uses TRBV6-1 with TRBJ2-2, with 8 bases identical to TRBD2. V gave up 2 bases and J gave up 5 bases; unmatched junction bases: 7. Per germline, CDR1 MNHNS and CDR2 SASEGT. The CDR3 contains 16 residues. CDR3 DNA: TGTGCCAGCAGTGAAAGAATTAGCGGGGATACCGGGGAGCTGTTTTTT. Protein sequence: CASSERISGDTGELFF.

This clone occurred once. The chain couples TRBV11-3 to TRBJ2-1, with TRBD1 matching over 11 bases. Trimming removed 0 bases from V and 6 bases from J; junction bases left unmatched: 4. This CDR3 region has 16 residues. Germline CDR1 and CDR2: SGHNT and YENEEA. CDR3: CASSLDSGQGGNEQFF. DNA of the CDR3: TGTGCCAGCAGCTTAGATTCGGGACAGGGGGGCAATGAGCAGTTCTTC. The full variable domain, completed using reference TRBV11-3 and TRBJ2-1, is EAGVVQSPRYKIIEKKQPVAFWCNPISGHNTLYWYLQNLGQGPELLIRYENEEAVDDSQLPKDRFSAERLKGVDSTLKIQPAELGDSAVYLCASSLDSGQGGNEQFFGPGTRLTVL.

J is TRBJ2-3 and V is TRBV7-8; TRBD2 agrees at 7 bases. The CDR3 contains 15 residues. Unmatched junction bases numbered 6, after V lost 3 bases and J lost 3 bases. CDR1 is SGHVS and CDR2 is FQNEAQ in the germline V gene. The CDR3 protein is CASSFTSVRTDTQYF. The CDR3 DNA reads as TGTGCCAGCAGCTTTACTAGCGTGAGGACAGATACGCAGTATTTT.

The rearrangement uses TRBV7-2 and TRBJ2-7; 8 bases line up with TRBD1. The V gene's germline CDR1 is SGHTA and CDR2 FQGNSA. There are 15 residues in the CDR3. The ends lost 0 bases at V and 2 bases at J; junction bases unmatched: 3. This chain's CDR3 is CASSLAGTGPYEQYF. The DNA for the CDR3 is TGTGCCAGCAGCTTAGCTGGGACAGGACCCTACGAGCAGTACTTC.

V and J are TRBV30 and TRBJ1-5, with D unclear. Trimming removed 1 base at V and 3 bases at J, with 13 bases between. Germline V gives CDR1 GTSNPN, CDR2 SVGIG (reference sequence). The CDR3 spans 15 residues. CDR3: CAWSALGRINQPQHF. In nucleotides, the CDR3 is TGTGCCTGGAGTGCTCTCGGACGGATCAATCAGCCCCAGCATTTT. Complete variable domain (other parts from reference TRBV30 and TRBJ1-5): SQTIHQWPATLVQPVGSPLSLECTVEGTSNPNLYWYRQAAGRGLQLLFYSVGIGQISSEVPQNLSASRPQDRQFILSSKKLLLSDSGFYLCAWSALGRINQPQHFGDGTRLSIL.

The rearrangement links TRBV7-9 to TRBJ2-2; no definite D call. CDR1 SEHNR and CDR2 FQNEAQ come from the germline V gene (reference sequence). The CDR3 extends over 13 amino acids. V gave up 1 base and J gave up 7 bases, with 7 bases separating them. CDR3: CASSLDVGGELFF. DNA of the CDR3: TGTGCCAGCAGCTTAGATGTGGGCGGGGAGCTGTTTTTT.

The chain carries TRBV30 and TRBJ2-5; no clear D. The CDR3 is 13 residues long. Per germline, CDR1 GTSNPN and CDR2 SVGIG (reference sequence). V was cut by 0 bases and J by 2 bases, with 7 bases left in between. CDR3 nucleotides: TGTGCCTGGAGTGTACGGGTACAAGAGACCCAGTACTTC. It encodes CAWSVRVQETQYF.